The rows below give T cell receptor beta chains drawn from one sample of a study of blood T cells in healthy people across ages. TCRdb called the 5' RACE reads again in MiXCR, with one record for every CDR3 protein. The sample contains approximately 960,000 distinct CDR3 sequences, almost 30% of which appear only once. The same sample was also used in a study of T cells of mothers and their children.

Sequenced input: blood. These receptors all come from a woman aged 40-49 years in good health. CDR3s include the opening cysteine and the closing phenylalanine or tryptophan. Each record gives: D gene, V gene, J gene, clone size, CDR3 protein, CDR3 DNA. D genes are given only for firm matches. The listing skips clone size in some rows; elsewhere it reads once, few, many or a size class.

d_call: NA
v_call: TRBV7-2
j_call: TRBJ1-2
clone_size: few
cdr3_aa: CASGPGGGYGYTF
cdr3_nt: TGTGCCAGCGGCCCCGGGGGGGGGTATGGCTACACCTTC

d_call: NA
v_call: TRBV20-1
j_call: TRBJ2-5
clone_size: few
cdr3_aa: CSAWAAGVTQYF
cdr3_nt: TGCAGTGCTTGGGCCGCTGGGGTGACCCAGTACTTC

d_call: NA
v_call: TRBV20-1
j_call: TRBJ1-2
clone_size: many
cdr3_aa: CSARDTGREDPNYGYTF
cdr3_nt: TGCAGTGCTAGAGATACCGGCAGGGAGGATCCTAACTATGGCTACACCTTC

d_call: TRBD1
v_call: TRBV24-1
j_call: TRBJ1-5
clone_size: few
cdr3_aa: CATSDTQGGNQPQHF
cdr3_nt: TGTGCCACCAGTGATACCCAGGGGGGCAATCAGCCCCAGCATTTT

d_call: NA
v_call: TRBV6-6
j_call: TRBJ2-1
clone_size: many
cdr3_aa: CASSLRGAPYNEQFF
cdr3_nt: TGTGCCAGCAGTTTGAGGGGTGCTCCCTACAATGAGCAGTTCTTC

d_call: TRBD2
v_call: TRBV5-1
j_call: TRBJ2-3
clone_size: many
cdr3_aa: CASSPGLAGLTSTDTQYF
cdr3_nt: TGCGCCAGCAGCCCAGGACTAGCGGGATTGACTAGCACAGATACGCAGTATTTT

d_call: NA
v_call: TRBV9
j_call: TRBJ1-1
clone_size: NA
cdr3_aa: CASSVDGRPEAFF
cdr3_nt: TGTGCCAGCAGCGTAGATGGACGCCCTGAAGCTTTCTTT

d_call: TRBD1
v_call: TRBV2
j_call: TRBJ2-5
clone_size: NA
cdr3_aa: CASTSDRQETQYF
cdr3_nt: TGTGCCAGCACCTCGGACAGGCAAGAGACCCAGTACTTC

d_call: NA
v_call: TRBV9
j_call: TRBJ2-1
clone_size: NA
cdr3_aa: CASSVELVDEQFF
cdr3_nt: TGTGCCAGCAGCGTAGAACTAGTGGATGAGCAGTTCTTC

d_call: NA
v_call: TRBV7-2
j_call: TRBJ1-2
clone_size: few
cdr3_aa: CASSPEGGGYTF
cdr3_nt: TGTGCCAGCAGCCCCGAAGGAGGTGGCTACACCTTC

d_call: NA
v_call: TRBV5-1
j_call: TRBJ2-7
clone_size: NA
cdr3_aa: CASSLYPNDNEQYF
cdr3_nt: TGCGCCAGCAGCTTGTACCCAAATGACAACGAGCAGTACTTC